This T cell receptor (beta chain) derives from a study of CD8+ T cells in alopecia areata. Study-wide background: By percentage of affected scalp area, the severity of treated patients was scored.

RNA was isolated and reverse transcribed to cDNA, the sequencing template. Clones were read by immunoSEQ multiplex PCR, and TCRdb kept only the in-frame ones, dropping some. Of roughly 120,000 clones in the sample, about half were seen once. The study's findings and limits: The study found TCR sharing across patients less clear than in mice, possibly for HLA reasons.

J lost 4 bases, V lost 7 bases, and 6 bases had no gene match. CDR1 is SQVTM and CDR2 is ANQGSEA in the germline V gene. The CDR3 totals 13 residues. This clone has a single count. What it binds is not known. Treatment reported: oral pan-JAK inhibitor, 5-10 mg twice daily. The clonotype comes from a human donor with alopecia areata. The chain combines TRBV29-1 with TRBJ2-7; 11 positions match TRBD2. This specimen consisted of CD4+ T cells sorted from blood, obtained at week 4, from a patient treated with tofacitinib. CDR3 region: CSAGTSGGYEQYF. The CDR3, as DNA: TGCAGCGCAGGGACTAGCGGAGGATACGAGCAGTACTTC.